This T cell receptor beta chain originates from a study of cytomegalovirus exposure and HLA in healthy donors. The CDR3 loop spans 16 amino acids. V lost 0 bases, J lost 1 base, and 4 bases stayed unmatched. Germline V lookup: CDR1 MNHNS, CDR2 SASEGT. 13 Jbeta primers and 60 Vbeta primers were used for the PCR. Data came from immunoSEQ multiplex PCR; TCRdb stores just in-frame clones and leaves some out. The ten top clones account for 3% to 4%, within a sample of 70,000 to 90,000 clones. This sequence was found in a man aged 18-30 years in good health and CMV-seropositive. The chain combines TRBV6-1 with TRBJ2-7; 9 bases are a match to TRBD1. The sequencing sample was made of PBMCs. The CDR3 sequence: CASSEALGTGSYEQYF. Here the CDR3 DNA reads TGTGCCAGCAGTGAAGCGCTCGGGACAGGGTCCTACGAGCAGTACTTC.